The sequence of this TCR beta chain was determined in a study of T cell changes during pregnancy in multiple sclerosis. Clones were read by immunoSEQ multiplex PCR, and TCRdb kept only the in-frame ones, dropping some. The sample includes 19,000 or so clones, roughly 88% of them seen just once. The V gene's germline CDR1 is SGHDT and CDR2 YYEEEE. The germline V and J ends were trimmed by 2 bases and 4 bases, with 17 bases remaining between them. There are 16 residues in the CDR3. Sequences were derived from CD8+ T cells from peripheral blood mononuclear cells, sampled after pregnancy. The receptor was isolated from a female donor in good health, enrolled as a control in a pregnancy study. V gene TRBV5-6 combines with J gene TRBJ2-3; D ambiguous. This CDR3 reads CASSFSFPASADTQYF. The DNA of the CDR3 is TGTGCCAGCAGCTTTTCTTTTCCCGCCTCGGCAGATACGCAGTATTTT.